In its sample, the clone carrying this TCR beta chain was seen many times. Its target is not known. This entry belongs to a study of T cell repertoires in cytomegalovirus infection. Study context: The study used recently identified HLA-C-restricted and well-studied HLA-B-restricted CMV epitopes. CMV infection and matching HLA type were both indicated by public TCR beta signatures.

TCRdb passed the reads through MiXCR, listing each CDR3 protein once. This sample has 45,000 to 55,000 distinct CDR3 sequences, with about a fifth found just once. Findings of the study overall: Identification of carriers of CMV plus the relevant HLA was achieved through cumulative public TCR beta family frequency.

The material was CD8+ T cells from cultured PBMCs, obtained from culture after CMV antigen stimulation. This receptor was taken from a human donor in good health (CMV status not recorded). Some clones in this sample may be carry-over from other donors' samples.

CDR3: CASSLYLASGRNQETQYF. CDR3 in DNA: TGTGCCAGCAGCTTATATCTGGCTAGCGGGAGGAACCAAGAGACCCAGTACTTC. The rearrangement links TRBV7-8 to TRBJ2-5; 11 bases match TRBD2. Germline lookup yields CDR1 SGHVS and CDR2 FQNEAQ. Losses at the gene ends were 2 bases for V and 0 bases for J; bases not matched to a gene: 8. This CDR3 is built from 18 residues.